These 27 T cell receptor beta chains came from one sample sequenced in a study of blood T cell repertoires in COVID-19. Sequenced by immunoSEQ multiplex PCR; TCRdb stores in-frame clones only, minus some. The data contain fewer than 650,000 clones, about 88% of them singletons. Sequencing was carried out using peripheral blood. The receptors here all came from a woman between 45 and 65 years old with COVID-19, enrolled during active disease.

The chain is built from TRBV7-2 and TRBJ1-1; no clear D gene. V lost 2 bases, J lost 4 bases, and 11 bases lay in between. The CDR3 is 14 residues long. Germline values: CDR1 SGHTA, CDR2 FQGNSA. The DNA for the CDR3 is TGTGCCAGCAGCTTATTCTCGGGGAGCACTGAAGCTTTCTTT. Its protein is CASSLFSGSTEAFF. Looking up the rest from reference TRBV7-2 and TRBJ1-1 gives the full variable domain: GAGVSQSPSNKVTEKGKDVELRCDPISGHTALYWYRQSLGQGLEFLIYFQGNSAPDKSGLPSDRFSAERTGGSVSTLTIQRTQQEDSAVYLCASSLFSGSTEAFFGQGTRLTVV.

The chain has TRBV3-1 (or the pseudogene TRBV3-2) and TRBJ1-1; maybe TRBD1 (5 bases). The CDR3 covers 14 residues. V was clipped by 4 bases and J by 0 bases, with 9 bases between them. Germline V gene sequence: CDR1 LGHDT, CDR2 YNNKEL (reference sequence). CDR3 in DNA: TGTGCCAGCAGCCTCCGACAGTTGAACACTGAAGCTTTCTTT. Translating it yields CASSLRQLNTEAFF.

This clone was counted between two and nine times. The chain couples TRBV3-1 (or the pseudogene TRBV3-2) to TRBJ1-2; 7 nucleotides align to TRBD1. This CDR3 has 16 residues. With V trimmed by 0 bases and J by 1 base, 5 bases remained unmatched. Germline V lookup: CDR1 LGHDT, CDR2 YNNKEL (reference sequence). This CDR3 is CASSQENRGFNYGYTF. The CDR3 region has the DNA TGTGCCAGCAGCCAAGAAAACAGGGGTTTTAACTATGGCTACACCTTC.

The count of this clone is one. The V gene is TRBV19, the J gene TRBJ2-1; weak D call: TRBD1 (6 bases). The V end lost 6 bases, the J end lost 6 bases, and 18 bases lay between the germline ends. Germline lookup yields CDR1 LNHDA and CDR2 SQIVND (reference sequence). The CDR3 totals 15 residues. CDR3 in DNA: TGTGCCAGTAGCACGACAGGATTTTCGGGCAATGAGCAGTTCTTC. Its translation is CASSTTGFSGNEQFF.

The CDR3 DNA follows: TGTGCCAGCAGCTTTTCCGGGGGGGCCGTCTACGAGCAGTACTTC. Translated: CASSFSGGAVYEQYF. The rearrangement uses TRBV11-3 and TRBJ2-7; 8 bases map to TRBD2. CDR3 size: 15 residues. Trimming at V came to 3 bases and at J to 3 bases, leaving 7 bases not matched to a gene. The germline CDR1 and CDR2 sequences are SGHNT and YENEEA.

The rearrangement joins TRBV10-2 to TRBJ2-7, with D possibly matching TRBD2 (5 bases). From germline, CDR1 is WSHSY and CDR2 SAAADI. V was trimmed by 4 bases and J by 6 bases, leaving 13 bases between them. The CDR3 length is 13 residues. CDR3 DNA sequence: TGCGCCAGCAGTGCGGGTCCGGCGGGCGAGCAGTACTTC. Its translation: CASSAGPAGEQYF.

The CDR3 region has the DNA TGTGCCAGCAGTGACATGTCTAATGAAAAACTGTTTTTT. Its protein product is CASSDMSNEKLFF. The chain uses TRBV2 and TRBJ1-4; unclear D gene. This CDR3 contains 13 residues. Trimming took 3 bases from V and 3 from J, leaving 5 bases between them. CDR1 and CDR2 (germline): SNHLY, FYNNEI.

The chain couples TRBV6-1 to TRBJ1-5; no reliable D call. The CDR3 extends over 19 amino acids. The germline gives CDR1 MNHNS, CDR2 SASEGT. V was trimmed by 2 bases and J by 5 bases, leaving 25 bases between them. CDR3 region: CASSEMVGPLGRGYQPQHF. The CDR3, as DNA: TGTGCCAGCAGTGAAATGGTTGGGCCCTTGGGGAGAGGGTATCAGCCCCAGCATTTT.

The chain uses TRBV12-5 and TRBJ1-1; 10 bases are shared with TRBD1. Trimming at V came to 6 bases and at J to 3 bases, leaving 10 bases not matched to a gene. The CDR3 has 16 amino acids. Germline loops: CDR1 LGHNT, CDR2 FRNRAP. CDR3 coding DNA: TGTGCTAGTGGGGGGCGACAGGGGGCTATTGACACTGAAGCTTTCTTT. It translates to CASGGRQGAIDTEAFF.

CDR3 coding DNA: TGTGCCAGCAGCTTAGTAAGGCAGGGAGAGACCCAGTACTTC. Its protein is CASSLVRQGETQYF. The chain couples TRBV7-2 to TRBJ2-5; TRBD1 might be the D (5 bases). Deletions cut 1 base from V and 4 bases from J, with 10 bases between. The CDR3 extends over 14 amino acids. Germline V gene data show CDR1 as SGHTA and CDR2 as FQGNSA.

J is TRBJ1-1 and V is TRBV5-1, with D unresolved. The CDR3 has 12 residues. The V gene's germline CDR1 is SGHRS and CDR2 YFSETQ. Trimming removed 6 bases at V and 3 bases at J, with 9 bases between. CDR3 coding DNA: TGCGCCAGCAAACTCGGGGACACTGAAGCTTTCTTT. It translates to CASKLGDTEAFF.

This clone was seen once. The chain is built from TRBV6-5 and TRBJ1-3, with D possibly matching TRBD1 (6 bases). This CDR3 region has 15 residues. The germline gives CDR1 MNHEY, CDR2 SVGAGI. The V end was cut by 0 bases, the J end by 2 bases, with 8 bases between. CDR3 loop: CASSYSGQTGNTIYF. In DNA form, the CDR3 reads TGTGCCAGCAGTTACTCAGGACAGACTGGAAACACCATATATTTT.

The chain joins TRBV12-5 to TRBJ2-2; 7 nucleotides line up with TRBD1. The CDR3 has 19 residues. The V segment lost 7 bases and the J segment 0 bases; nucleotides outside the gene matches: 17. Looked up from germline, CDR1 is LGHNT and CDR2 is FRNRAP. This CDR3 is CASAPPPGQKAANTGELFF. The CDR3 DNA reads TGTGCTAGTGCCCCGCCGCCGGGACAGAAGGCCGCGAACACCGGGGAGCTGTTTTTT.

The chain carries TRBV9 and TRBJ2-3; TRBD2 aligns across 9 bases. V lost 0 bases to trimming and J lost 6 bases; unmatched junction nucleotides: 8. Germline-derived CDR1 and CDR2 are SGDLS and YYNGEE. The CDR3 contains 16 residues. The CDR3 bases are TGTGCCAGCAGCGTAGACGGCGGGGGGGCCGGTGATACGCAGTATTTT. Translated: CASSVDGGGAGDTQYF.

The V gene is TRBV25-1, the J gene TRBJ1-1; D gene unclear. V shed 2 bases and J shed 11 bases, with 6 bases lying between them. Germline CDR1 is MGHDK and CDR2 is SYGVNS. The CDR3 contains 10 residues. This CDR3 reads CASSEGRAFF. For the CDR3, the DNA is TGTGCCAGCAGTGAAGGGAGGGCTTTCTTT.

The chain is built from TRBV29-1 and TRBJ2-1; 12 bases match TRBD2. The J segment lost 5 bases and the V segment lost 1 base, leaving 6 bases of the junction unmatched. The CDR3 extends over 16 amino acids. Germline V CDR1 and CDR2: SQVTM, ANQGSEA. The CDR3 sequence: CSVEGLTSGGNNEQFF. The CDR3, as DNA: TGCAGCGTTGAAGGGCTGACTAGCGGGGGAAACAATGAGCAGTTCTTC.

The chain employs TRBV6-5 and TRBJ2-1; TRBD2 matches at 13 bases. The CDR3 sequence is 14 residues long. Germline V gene lookup returns CDR1 MNHEY and CDR2 SVGAGI. V lost 10 bases and J lost 4; bases outside the gene matches: 4. The chain's CDR3 is CAIALAGGYNEQFF. In DNA, the CDR3 is TGTGCCATCGCACTAGCGGGGGGGTACAATGAGCAGTTCTTC.

The chain carries TRBV9 and TRBJ1-1; 7 bases align to TRBD1. This CDR3 region has 16 residues. V lost 4 bases to trimming and J lost 3 bases; unmatched junction nucleotides: 12. Germline lookup yields CDR1 SGDLS and CDR2 YYNGEE. The CDR3 loop is CASSSGSGGEDTEAFF. In nucleotides, the CDR3 is TGTGCCAGCAGCTCAGGCTCAGGGGGAGAAGACACTGAAGCTTTCTTT.

This sequence joins TRBV9 and TRBJ2-2; weak D call: TRBD1 (6 bases). The V and J ends lost 4 bases and 8 bases respectively, with 18 bases between them. Germline V gene lookup returns CDR1 SGDLS and CDR2 YYNGEE. The CDR3 consists of 15 residues. The CDR3 loop reads CASSHDPGAGGELFF. CDR3 DNA: TGTGCCAGCAGCCACGACCCAGGGGCAGGGGGGGAGCTGTTTTTT.

This chain connects TRBV30 to TRBJ1-5; weak D call: TRBD1 (5 bases). Between the trimmed V and J ends, which lost 1 base and 0 bases, there was a span of 7 bases. The CDR3 length is 14 residues. The germline gives CDR1 GTSNPN, CDR2 SVGIG (reference sequence). The CDR3 region has the DNA TGTGCCTGGAGTGAGGGGAATAGCAATCAGCCCCAGCATTTT. Its protein product is CAWSEGNSNQPQHF.

V usage is TRBV6-5 and J usage is TRBJ2-7, with D possibly being TRBD1 (5 bases). CDR1 and CDR2 from the germline V gene are MNHEY and SVGAGI. The CDR3 runs to 14 residues. V dropped 1 base and J dropped 2 bases, with 9 bases sitting between them. The CDR3 DNA reads as TGTGCCAGCAGTTACTTAAGGGGAACCTACGAGCAGTACTTC. Its protein is CASSYLRGTYEQYF.

This clone was seen once. The chain couples TRBV5-6 to TRBJ2-2; the D gene is possibly TRBD2 (5 bases). The V gene lost 4 bases and the J gene lost 4 bases, with 14 bases spanning the gap. CDR1 and CDR2 (germline): SGHDT, YYEEEE. This CDR3 is built from 15 residues. Here the CDR3 reads CASSPGPEGTGELFF. In nucleotides, the CDR3 is TGTGCCAGCAGCCCCGGCCCCGAGGGCACCGGGGAGCTGTTTTTT. Using reference TRBV5-6 and TRBJ2-2 for the parts outside the CDR3, the full variable domain is DAGVTQSPTHLIKTRGQQVTLRCSPKSGHDTVSWYQQALGQGPQFIFQYYEEEERQRGNFPDRFSGHQFPNYSSELNVNALLLGDSALYLCASSPGPEGTGELFFGEGSRLTVL.

The V gene is TRBV4-1, the J gene TRBJ2-3, with D perhaps TRBD2 (6 bases). The CDR3 sequence is 15 residues long. V was clipped by 4 bases and J by 0 bases, with 11 bases between them. The V gene's germline CDR1 is MGHRA and CDR2 YSYEKL. CDR3 amino acids: CASSRGETSTDTQYF. DNA of the CDR3: TGCGCCAGCAGCCGCGGGGAAACTAGCACAGATACGCAGTATTTT.

J is TRBJ2-3 and V is TRBV2; no clear D. This CDR3 is built from 13 residues. Germline V CDR1 and CDR2: SNHLY, FYNNEI. The V end lost 4 bases, the J end lost 2 bases, and 7 bases lay between the germline ends. The CDR3 is CASSAQVTDTQYF. CDR3 in DNA: TGTGCCAGCAGTGCGCAGGTCACAGATACGCAGTATTTT.

The CDR3 here is CASSLGDRGYEQYF. The CDR3 coding sequence is TGTGCCAGCAGCTTAGGGGACAGAGGTTACGAGCAGTACTTC. The chain links TRBV7-3 to TRBJ2-7, with 7 nucleotides matching TRBD1. CDR3 length equals 14 residues. Per the germline V gene, CDR1 is SGHTA and CDR2 is FQGTGA. The V gene end was trimmed by 2 bases and the J gene end by 4 bases; junction bases not matched to a gene: 5. Based on the CDR3 plus reference TRBV7-3 and TRBJ2-7, the full variable domain is GAGVSQTPSNKVTEKGKYVELRCDPISGHTALYWYRQSLGQGPEFLIYFQGTGAADDSGLPNDRFFAVRPEGSVSTLKIQRTERGDSAVYLCASSLGDRGYEQYFGPGTRLTVT.

This CDR3 reads CASSYDRLYGYTF. For the CDR3, the DNA is TGTGCCAGCAGTTACGACAGGCTCTATGGCTACACCTTC. This chain uses TRBV6-5 with TRBJ1-2, with a tentative D call TRBD1 (6 bases). The germline gives CDR1 MNHEY, CDR2 SVGAGI. Trimming shortened V by 2 bases and J by 4 bases, and 8 bases separated the two germline ends. CDR3 length equals 13 residues.

The sample holds one count of this clone. The V and J genes are TRBV5-1 and TRBJ1-3; 8 bases fit TRBD1. CDR3 size: 15 residues. After removal of 4 bases from V and 2 bases from J, the junction contained 5 bases not matched to a gene. Germline V gene data show CDR1 as SGHRS and CDR2 as YFSETQ. The DNA for the CDR3 is TGCGCCAGCAGCCCCGGCAGGGGGCCTGGAAACACCATATATTTT. This gives the protein CASSPGRGPGNTIYF. Based on the CDR3 plus reference TRBV5-1 and TRBJ1-3, the full variable domain is KAGVTQTPRYLIKTRGQQVTLSCSPISGHRSVSWYQQTPGQGLQFLFEYFSETQRNKGNFPGRFSGRQFSNSRSEMNVSTLELGDSALYLCASSPGRGPGNTIYFGEGSWLTVV.